Listed below are T cell receptor beta chains from one sample, sequenced in a study of cytomegalovirus exposure and HLA in healthy donors. Generated by immunoSEQ multiplex PCR, the TCRdb table keeps only in-frame clones and is missing some. The table shows 250,000 to 350,000 clones, with around 90% occurring only once. The specimen was PBMCs. Receptor source: a woman in her twenties or thirties in good health and CMV-seropositive. Both conserved end residues are part of each CDR3. A D gene is named only where the DNA matches it firmly. Only some rows state a clone size, as once, few, many or a class for expanded clones.

clone_size: once; j_call: TRBJ1-4; d_call: NA; v_call: TRBV30; cdr3_aa: CAWRAKATNEKLFF; cdr3_nt: TGTGCCTGGAGGGCGAAAGCAACTAATGAAAAACTGTTTTTT
clone_size: NA; j_call: TRBJ1-1; d_call: TRBD1; v_call: TRBV5-6; cdr3_aa: CASSPVITDRTTEAFF; cdr3_nt: TGTGCCAGCAGCCCCGTAATAACGGACAGGACCACTGAAGCTTTCTTT
clone_size: NA; j_call: TRBJ2-7; d_call: TRBD2; v_call: TRBV28; cdr3_aa: CASSLGELAALSEQYF; cdr3_nt: TGTGCCAGCAGTTTAGGAGAACTAGCGGCCCTCTCCGAGCAGTACTTC
clone_size: NA; j_call: TRBJ2-3; d_call: TRBD1; v_call: TRBV27; cdr3_aa: CASSSWTGPADTQYF; cdr3_nt: TGTGCCAGCAGTTCGTGGACAGGGCCTGCAGATACGCAGTATTTT
clone_size: NA; j_call: TRBJ1-1; d_call: NA; v_call: TRBV28; cdr3_aa: CASTPRGEGAMNTEAFF; cdr3_nt: TGTGCCAGCACCCCAAGGGGGGAAGGGGCCATGAACACTGAAGCTTTCTTT
clone_size: NA; j_call: TRBJ2-3; d_call: NA; v_call: TRBV4-3; cdr3_aa: CASSGAQGPTDTQYF; cdr3_nt: TGCGCCAGCAGCGGCGCGCAGGGGCCCACAGATACGCAGTATTTT
clone_size: NA; j_call: TRBJ2-3; d_call: NA; v_call: TRBV9; cdr3_aa: CASSVATRGGSNTQYF; cdr3_nt: TGTGCCAGCAGCGTAGCTACGAGGGGGGGGTCAAATACGCAGTATTTT
clone_size: NA; j_call: TRBJ2-2; d_call: NA; v_call: TRBV19; cdr3_aa: CASTPATGASGELFF; cdr3_nt: TGTGCCAGTACCCCCGCGACGGGGGCGTCCGGGGAGCTGTTTTTT
clone_size: NA; j_call: TRBJ1-2; d_call: TRBD1; v_call: TRBV4-2; cdr3_aa: CASSQDWDREPYTF; cdr3_nt: TGTGCCAGCAGCCAAGATTGGGACAGAGAACCCTACACCTTC
clone_size: NA; j_call: TRBJ2-1; d_call: NA; v_call: TRBV7-4; cdr3_aa: CASILTLAICNEQFF; cdr3_nt: TGTGCCAGCATTTTAACGCTAGCGATTTGCAATGAGCAGTTCTTC
clone_size: NA; j_call: TRBJ1-2; d_call: NA; v_call: TRBV2; cdr3_aa: CAHRGFDYGYTF; cdr3_nt: TGTGCCCACCGAGGTTTCGACTATGGCTACACCTTC
clone_size: once; j_call: TRBJ2-1; d_call: NA; v_call: TRBV9; cdr3_aa: CASSVGGTDEQFF; cdr3_nt: TGTGCCAGCAGCGTAGGAGGGACCGATGAGCAGTTCTTC
clone_size: NA; j_call: TRBJ2-7; d_call: TRBD2; v_call: TRBV7-2; cdr3_aa: CASSSSGRPYEQYF; cdr3_nt: TGTGCCAGCAGCTCGTCCGGGAGGCCCTACGAGCAGTACTTC
clone_size: few; j_call: TRBJ2-1; d_call: NA; v_call: TRBV5-1; cdr3_aa: CASSLVTASSYNEQFF; cdr3_nt: TGCGCCAGCAGCTTGGTGACGGCTAGCTCCTACAATGAGCAGTTCTTC
clone_size: NA; j_call: TRBJ1-4; d_call: TRBD1; v_call: TRBV5-1; cdr3_aa: CASSTGGADEKLFF; cdr3_nt: TGCGCCAGCAGCACAGGGGGAGCGGATGAAAAACTGTTTTTT
clone_size: NA; j_call: TRBJ1-5; d_call: TRBD1; v_call: TRBV30; cdr3_aa: CAWSPGQVNQPQHF; cdr3_nt: TGTGCCTGGAGTCCTGGACAGGTCAATCAGCCCCAGCATTTT
clone_size: NA; j_call: TRBJ2-7; d_call: NA; v_call: TRBV28; cdr3_aa: CASSFATPTYEQYF; cdr3_nt: TGTGCCAGCAGTTTCGCGACACCGACCTACGAGCAGTACTTC
clone_size: once; j_call: TRBJ1-6; d_call: NA; v_call: TRBV7-6; cdr3_aa: CASSLEGGNSPLHF; cdr3_nt: TGTGCCAGCAGCTTAGAGGGCGGGAATTCACCCCTCCACTTT
clone_size: NA; j_call: TRBJ1-2; d_call: NA; v_call: TRBV5-8; cdr3_aa: CASRPGQTPNYGYTF; cdr3_nt: TGTGCCAGCAGGCCCGGACAGACCCCTAACTATGGCTACACCTTC
clone_size: NA; j_call: TRBJ1-1; d_call: NA; v_call: TRBV27; cdr3_aa: CASSLIRRGGNTEAFF; cdr3_nt: TGTGCCAGCAGTTTAATTCGGCGGGGTGGGAACACTGAAGCTTTCTTT
clone_size: NA; j_call: TRBJ1-1; d_call: NA; v_call: TRBV28; cdr3_aa: CASSTIHPEAFF; cdr3_nt: TGTGCCAGCAGTACCATACACCCTGAAGCTTTCTTT
clone_size: NA; j_call: TRBJ1-2; d_call: TRBD1; v_call: TRBV7-8; cdr3_aa: CASSPRPGQGVINLYGYTF; cdr3_nt: TGTGCCAGCAGCCCGAGGCCGGGACAGGGAGTGATCAACCTGTATGGCTACACCTTC
clone_size: NA; j_call: TRBJ2-7; d_call: NA; v_call: TRBV28; cdr3_aa: CASSSGVYEQYF; cdr3_nt: TGTGCCAGCAGTTCAGGGGTATACGAGCAGTACTTC
clone_size: NA; j_call: TRBJ2-1; d_call: NA; v_call: TRBV5-4; cdr3_aa: CASGRQVRRENNEQFF; cdr3_nt: TGTGCCAGCGGCCGACAGGTCCGTAGAGAAAACAATGAGCAGTTCTTC
clone_size: NA; j_call: TRBJ2-1; d_call: NA; v_call: TRBV6-1; cdr3_aa: CASSETLKVISYNEQFF; cdr3_nt: TGTGCCAGCAGTGAAACCCTTAAGGTAATCTCCTACAATGAGCAGTTCTTC
clone_size: NA; j_call: TRBJ1-2; d_call: TRBD1; v_call: TRBV7-9; cdr3_aa: CASSSPLTGDYGYTF; cdr3_nt: TGTGCCAGCAGCTCCCCACTAACAGGGGACTATGGCTACACCTTC
clone_size: NA; j_call: TRBJ1-3; d_call: NA; v_call: TRBV30; cdr3_aa: CAWSGQATISGNTIYF; cdr3_nt: TGTGCCTGGAGTGGACAGGCGACAATCTCTGGAAACACCATATATTTT
clone_size: NA; j_call: TRBJ2-5; d_call: NA; v_call: TRBV29-1; cdr3_aa: CSVEDWTKQETQYF; cdr3_nt: TGCAGCGTTGAAGATTGGACCAAACAAGAGACCCAGTACTTC
clone_size: NA; j_call: TRBJ1-2; d_call: NA; v_call: TRBV15; cdr3_aa: CATSRPFAGNGYTF; cdr3_nt: TGTGCCACCAGCAGACCCTTCGCAGGGAATGGCTACACCTTC
clone_size: NA; j_call: TRBJ2-5; d_call: NA; v_call: TRBV13; cdr3_aa: CASRKGGPSETQYF; cdr3_nt: TGTGCCAGCAGAAAAGGGGGGCCAAGCGAGACCCAGTACTTC
clone_size: NA; j_call: TRBJ1-2; d_call: NA; v_call: TRBV30; cdr3_aa: CAWSAQGPHGYTF; cdr3_nt: TGTGCCTGGAGCGCCCAGGGTCCCCATGGCTACACCTTC
clone_size: NA; j_call: TRBJ1-2; d_call: NA; v_call: TRBV6-5; cdr3_aa: CASSYSNRATGYTF; cdr3_nt: TGTGCCAGCAGTTACTCGAACAGGGCAACTGGCTACACCTTC
clone_size: NA; j_call: TRBJ2-7; d_call: NA; v_call: TRBV27; cdr3_aa: CASSLGAGANYEQYF; cdr3_nt: TGTGCCAGCAGTTTAGGGGCAGGGGCCAACTACGAGCAGTACTTC
clone_size: NA; j_call: TRBJ2-7; d_call: TRBD2; v_call: TRBV9; cdr3_aa: CASSEGRGVGTSEQYF; cdr3_nt: TGTGCCAGCAGCGAGGGGAGGGGAGTAGGAACGTCCGAGCAGTACTTC
clone_size: once; j_call: TRBJ2-2; d_call: NA; v_call: TRBV29-1; cdr3_aa: CSVENTPTGELFF; cdr3_nt: TGCAGCGTTGAAAACACACCCACCGGGGAGCTGTTTTTT
clone_size: NA; j_call: TRBJ2-1; d_call: TRBD2; v_call: TRBV7-2; cdr3_aa: CASSLGGRASGRTDEQFF; cdr3_nt: TGTGCCAGCAGCTTAGGCGGCCGTGCTAGCGGGAGGACCGATGAGCAGTTCTTC
clone_size: NA; j_call: TRBJ1-1; d_call: NA; v_call: TRBV6-5; cdr3_aa: CASTASRNTEAFF; cdr3_nt: TGTGCCAGCACCGCCTCCCGAAACACTGAAGCTTTCTTT
clone_size: NA; j_call: TRBJ2-7; d_call: TRBD1; v_call: TRBV5-5; cdr3_aa: CASSFGQGEYEQYF; cdr3_nt: TGTGCCAGCAGCTTCGGACAGGGGGAGTACGAGCAGTACTTC
clone_size: NA; j_call: TRBJ2-6; d_call: NA; v_call: TRBV7-2; cdr3_aa: CASSQFLRGAGANVLTF; cdr3_nt: TGTGCCAGCAGCCAGTTCTTGAGGGGCGCTGGGGCCAACGTCCTGACTTTC
clone_size: NA; j_call: TRBJ1-3; d_call: TRBD1; v_call: TRBV6-5; cdr3_aa: CASSYDRANGNTIYF; cdr3_nt: TGTGCCAGCAGTTACGACAGGGCGAACGGAAACACCATATATTTT
clone_size: once; j_call: TRBJ2-1; d_call: NA; v_call: TRBV5-6; cdr3_aa: CASSPNSGVSYNEQFF; cdr3_nt: TGTGCCAGCAGTCCAAATTCGGGGGTCTCCTACAATGAGCAGTTCTTC
clone_size: few; j_call: TRBJ1-2; d_call: NA; v_call: TRBV7-9; cdr3_aa: CASSLALGGADGYTF; cdr3_nt: TGTGCCAGCAGCTTAGCGTTGGGGGGCGCGGATGGCTACACCTTC
clone_size: NA; j_call: TRBJ2-1; d_call: TRBD2; v_call: TRBV30; cdr3_aa: CAWSSTSGRSSEQFF; cdr3_nt: TGTGCCTGGAGCTCGACTAGCGGGAGAAGCAGTGAGCAGTTCTTC
clone_size: once; j_call: TRBJ2-5; d_call: TRBD2; v_call: TRBV28; cdr3_aa: CATLNSGDETQYF; cdr3_nt: TGTGCCACCCTCAATAGCGGGGATGAAACCCAGTACTTC